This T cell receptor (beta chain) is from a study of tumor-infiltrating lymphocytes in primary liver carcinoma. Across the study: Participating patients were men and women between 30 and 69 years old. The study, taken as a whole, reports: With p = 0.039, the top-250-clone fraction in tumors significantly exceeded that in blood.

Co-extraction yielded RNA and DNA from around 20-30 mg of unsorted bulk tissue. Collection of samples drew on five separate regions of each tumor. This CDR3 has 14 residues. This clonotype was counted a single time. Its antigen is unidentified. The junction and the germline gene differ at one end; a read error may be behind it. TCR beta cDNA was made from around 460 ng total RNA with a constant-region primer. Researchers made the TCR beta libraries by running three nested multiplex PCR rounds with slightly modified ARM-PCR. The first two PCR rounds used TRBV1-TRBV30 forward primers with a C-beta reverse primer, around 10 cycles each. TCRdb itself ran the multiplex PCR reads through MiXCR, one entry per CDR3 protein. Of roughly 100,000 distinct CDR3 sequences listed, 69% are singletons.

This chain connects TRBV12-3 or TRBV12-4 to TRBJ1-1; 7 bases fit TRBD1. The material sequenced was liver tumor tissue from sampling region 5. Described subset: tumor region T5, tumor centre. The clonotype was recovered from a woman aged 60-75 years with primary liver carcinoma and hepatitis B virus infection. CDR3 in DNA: TGTGTCAGCAGTCGACAGGGCCAGTTATGTGAAGCTTTCTTT. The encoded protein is CVSSRQGQLCEAFF.